Following are 20 T cell receptor beta chains from one sample sequenced in a study of blood T cell repertoires in COVID-19. Data came from immunoSEQ multiplex PCR; TCRdb stores just in-frame clones and leaves some out. This table has about 380,000 clones, approximately 81% appearing once. The sequencing sample was made of peripheral blood. The receptors stem from a woman in her late teens or twenties with acute or convalescent COVID-19.

The chain has TRBV5-1 and TRBJ2-7; 10 positions match TRBD1. Per germline, CDR1 SGHRS and CDR2 YFSETQ. The CDR3 consists of 14 residues. V lost 2 bases and J lost 2; bases outside the gene matches: 1. This chain's CDR3 is CASSLGQGAYEQYF. Here the CDR3 DNA reads TGCGCCAGCAGCTTAGGACAGGGGGCCTACGAGCAGTACTTC.

The chain links TRBV6-5 to TRBJ1-2; TRBD1 matches 7 bases. The CDR3 extends over 13 amino acids. CDR1 and CDR2 from the germline V gene are MNHEY and SVGAGI. V was pared by 7 bases and J by 4 bases, with 6 bases of the junction left unmatched. CDR3: CASKSQGVYGYTF. The CDR3 region has the DNA TGTGCCAGCAAAAGTCAGGGGGTCTATGGCTACACCTTC.

V gene TRBV3-1 (or the pseudogene TRBV3-2) combines with J gene TRBJ2-2; 10 positions match TRBD2. The germline gives CDR1 LGHDT, CDR2 YNNKEL (reference sequence). V shed 2 bases, J shed 4 bases, and the junction held 4 bases outside the gene matches. The CDR3 length is 16 residues. In nucleotides, the CDR3 is TGTGCCAGCAGCCAAAGCGGGACTAGCGCCACCGGGGAGCTGTTTTTT. Its protein is CASSQSGTSATGELFF.

The chain combines TRBV7-7 with TRBJ2-1; 8 nucleotides match TRBD1. CDR1 and CDR2 from the germline V gene are SSHAT and FNYEAQ (reference sequence). CDR3 length: 14 residues. With V trimmed by 5 bases and J by 6 bases, 6 bases remained unmatched. DNA for the CDR3: TGTGCCAGCAGCAAGGACAGGGCTGCCAATGAGCAGTTCTTC. Amino acid sequence: CASSKDRAANEQFF.

This sequence joins TRBV5-1 and TRBJ1-4; D unresolved. This CDR3 spans 15 amino acids. Germline-derived CDR1 and CDR2 are SGHRS and YFSETQ. Trimming removed 0 bases from V and 7 bases from J, with 13 bases in between. CDR3 protein: CASSLGSISGEKLFF. The DNA of the CDR3 is TGCGCCAGCAGCTTGGGTTCGATTTCGGGTGAAAAACTGTTTTTT.

This sequence joins TRBV19 and TRBJ2-3; 14 bases map to TRBD2. The CDR3 is 16 amino acids. Germline assignment: CDR1 LNHDA and CDR2 SQIVND (reference sequence). V was clipped by 11 bases and J by 5 bases; unmatched bases: 12. The CDR3 loop is CASGGGTSGRGDTQYF. The CDR3 DNA follows: TGTGCCTCTGGGGGCGGGACTAGCGGGAGAGGAGATACGCAGTATTTT. Complete variable domain (other parts from reference TRBV19 and TRBJ2-3): DGGITQSPKYLFRKEGQNVTLSCEQNLNHDAMYWYRQDPGQGLRLIYYSQIVNDFQKGDIAEGYSVSREKKESFPLTVTSAQKNPTAFYLCASGGGTSGRGDTQYFGPGTRLTVL.

V is TRBV6-1 and J is TRBJ2-7; D may be TRBD1 (7 bases). CDR1 and CDR2 (germline): MNHNS, SASEGT. The germline V and J ends were trimmed by 1 base and 1 base, with 17 bases remaining between them. The length of the CDR3 is 17 residues. Written as DNA, the CDR3 is TGTGCCAGCAGTGAAGGCTCCACAGGGGACTTTTCCTACGAGCAGTACTTC. Translating it yields CASSEGSTGDFSYEQYF.

Comment on this clone: Being one base from a much bigger clone, this may be a read error. The chain joins TRBV11-2 to TRBJ1-3; 7 nucleotides line up with TRBD1. The CDR3 sequence is 14 residues long. The V and J ends lost 5 bases and 3 bases, in that order; junction bases with no gene match: 4. The germline V gene encodes CDR1 SGHAT and CDR2 FQNNGV. CDR3 DNA sequence: TGTGCCAGCAGCCCAGACAGGGATGGAAACACCATATATTTT. Translating gives CASSPDRDGNTIYF.

The rearrangement uses TRBV15 and TRBJ1-5; the D gene is possibly TRBD1 (6 bases). The V gene lost 8 bases and the J gene lost 2 bases, with 22 bases spanning the gap. This CDR3 has 17 amino acids. Germline V gives CDR1 LNHNV, CDR2 YYDKDF (reference sequence). CDR3 sequence: CATSHYGTPRGNQPQHF. Written as DNA, the CDR3 is TGTGCCACCTCCCATTACGGGACACCTCGTGGCAATCAGCCCCAGCATTTT.

V is TRBV25-1 and J is TRBJ2-7; the match to TRBD1 covers 8 bases. This CDR3 comprises 11 residues. From germline, CDR1 is MGHDK and CDR2 SYGVNS. Trimming cost V 8 bases and J 9 bases; bases outside gene matches: 6. The CDR3 region is CASGFTGGQYF. As DNA, the CDR3 is TGTGCCAGCGGCTTTACAGGGGGGCAGTACTTC.

The rearrangement uses TRBV19 and TRBJ1-2, with D maybe TRBD1 (6 bases). The germline V and J ends were trimmed by 5 bases and 4 bases, with 14 bases remaining between them. This CDR3 has 14 residues. Germline V gives CDR1 LNHDA, CDR2 SQIVND (reference sequence). The CDR3, as DNA: TGTGCCAGTAGTTATGGGGGCAGTTTCTATGGCTACACCTTC. Protein sequence: CASSYGGSFYGYTF.

This chain links TRBV7-9 with TRBJ2-5, with 8 bases that match TRBD2. The CDR3 runs to 15 residues. Germline CDR1 reads SEHNR; CDR2 reads FQNEAQ (reference sequence). V shed 5 bases, J shed 5 bases, and the junction held 10 bases outside the gene matches. Written as DNA, the CDR3 is TGTGCCAGCAGCAGGACGGGGGGGCTGGAGGAGACCCAGTACTTC. This codes for CASSRTGGLEETQYF.

The V call is TRBV9, the J call TRBJ1-4, with a tentative D call TRBD1 (5 bases). In germline, CDR1 is SGDLS, CDR2 YYNGEE. The V gene lost 1 base and the J gene lost 7 bases, with 14 bases spanning the gap. The length of the CDR3 is 15 residues. The CDR3 reads CASSVQGANGEKLFF. CDR3 in DNA: TGTGCCAGCAGCGTACAAGGGGCGAACGGTGAAAAACTGTTTTTT.

The chain employs TRBV6-2 or TRBV6-3 and TRBJ2-5, with D perhaps TRBD2 (6 bases). The V gene's germline CDR1 is MNHEY and CDR2 SVGEGT. V was clipped by 5 bases and J by 2 bases, with 12 bases between them. The CDR3 covers 14 residues. The CDR3 reads CASSARDFQETQYF. Written as DNA, the CDR3 is TGTGCCAGCAGTGCCCGGGACTTTCAAGAGACCCAGTACTTC.

The chain links TRBV6-5 to TRBJ2-7; D perhaps matches TRBD1 (7 bases). CDR1 is MNHEY and CDR2 is SVGAGI in the germline V gene. This CDR3 is 15 amino acids long. With 7 bases removed from V and 3 bases from J, the gap between germline ends came to 19 bases. The CDR3 loop is CASTIQGEELYEQYF. CDR3 nucleotide sequence: TGTGCCAGCACAATTCAGGGGGAGGAACTCTACGAGCAGTACTTC.

This clone was recorded once. As DNA, the CDR3 is TGTGCCAGCAGCTTGTGGGCGGGGGCTACGTACTACGAGCAGTACTTC. It encodes CASSLWAGATYYEQYF. The gene calls are TRBV5-4 and TRBJ2-7; the D gene is possibly TRBD2 (7 bases). This CDR3 spans 16 amino acids. Trimming removed 1 base at V and 3 bases at J, with 17 bases between. CDR1 SGHNT and CDR2 YYREEE come from the germline V gene (reference sequence).

The rearrangement uses TRBV4-1 and TRBJ1-4; D is possibly TRBD1 (5 bases). V shed 2 bases and J shed 7 bases, with 11 bases lying between them. The CDR3 is 14 residues long. The germline gives CDR1 MGHRA, CDR2 YSYEKL. The CDR3 coding sequence is TGCGCCAGCAGCCAATTCCAGGGAGGTGAAAAACTGTTTTTT. It specifies CASSQFQGGEKLFF.

This clone was recorded a few times. The V call is TRBV5-4, the J call TRBJ1-4; a possible D gene is TRBD1 (5 bases). V was shortened by 2 bases and J by 5 bases, with 10 bases between the two germline ends. In germline, CDR1 is SGHNT, CDR2 YYREEE (reference sequence). This CDR3 is built from 14 residues. The chain's CDR3 is CASSFGRGNEKLFF. The CDR3, as DNA: TGTGCCAGCAGCTTTGGAAGGGGAAATGAAAAACTGTTTTTT.

CDR3 DNA sequence: TGCGCCAGCAGTCCGTCGGGGGGTCGCACAGATACGCAGTATTTT. It codes for CASSPSGGRTDTQYF. The J gene is TRBJ2-3, the V gene TRBV10-1; 7 bases align to TRBD2. This CDR3 is built from 15 residues. CDR1 is WNHNN, CDR2 SYGVQD, per germline (reference sequence). V was pared by 5 bases and J by 1 base, with 6 bases of the junction left unmatched.

This clone came up once. The gene calls are TRBV7-3 and TRBJ2-1; 8 bases map to TRBD2. This CDR3 has 15 residues. J lost 1 base, V lost 5 bases, and 4 bases had no gene match. CDR1 is SGHTA and CDR2 is FQGTGA in the germline V gene. CDR3 DNA: TGTGCCAGCAGCCCGGCGGGAGGATCCTACAATGAGCAGTTCTTC. It codes for CASSPAGGSYNEQFF.